The clone carrying this T cell receptor (beta chain) was counted many times. Its antigen is still unknown. Attached unique molecular identifiers marked individual cDNA molecules. MiXCR was run by TCRdb on the 5' RACE reads, yielding one entry per CDR3 protein. Of 53,000 or so distinct CDR3 sequences in the sample, about 7.8% were seen once. The data stem from a study of early T cells in non-severe SARS-CoV-2 infection. In the study overall: RNA in bulk from unsorted whole blood was sequenced, and chains were unpaired. General study results and limits: Private and CD4 specificities were missed by VDJdb matching, which favored anti-spike CD8 responses.

The sequencing input was whole blood. The clonotype comes from an adult who was a healthcare worker with PCR-confirmed SARS-CoV-2 infection or an uninfected control (not recorded which).

DNA of the CDR3: TGTGCCACCAGCCTGCTTGGAGATACGCAGTATTTT. Translating it yields CATSLLGDTQYF. The rearrangement joins TRBV24-1 to TRBJ2-3; D not resolved. V was shortened by 7 bases and J by 5 bases, with 9 bases between the two germline ends. Germline assignment: CDR1 KGHDR and CDR2 SFDVKD. The CDR3 runs 12 residues.